This T cell receptor beta chain was recovered during a study of CD8+ T cells in alopecia areata. This CDR3 region has 14 residues. The V end was cut by 5 bases, the J end by 4 bases, with 14 bases between. Germline-derived CDR1 and CDR2 are MNHEY and SMNVEV (reference sequence). The table lists this clone with a few counts. Extracted RNA was reverse transcribed into cDNA, the sequencing template. Here immunoSEQ multiplex PCR was the method, and the copy in TCRdb shows in-frame clones only, minus some. The sample consists of 110,000 or so clones, approximately 50% of them appearing once. The chain combines TRBV27 with TRBJ1-2; D is uncertain. Sequencing was carried out using NKG2D-low CD8+ T cells sorted from blood. This receptor was obtained from a human donor with alopecia areata. The CDR3 sequence is CASSGYESSYGYTF. The CDR3 DNA is TGTGCCAGCAGTGGGTATGAATCATCCTATGGCTACACCTTC.